These 18 T cell receptor beta chains came from one sample sequenced in a study of blood T cell repertoires in COVID-19. Method: immunoSEQ multiplex PCR; TCRdb's copy keeps in-frame clones and lacks some. Among fewer than 350,000 clones listed, 70% to 90% were seen once. The sample comprised PBMCs or T cells enriched from blood (not recorded which). The receptors shown here come from a man aged 30-40 years who had recovered from COVID-19.

The chain employs TRBV19 and TRBJ1-4; 8 positions agree with TRBD1. V trimming: 4 bases; J trimming: 10 bases; junction bases outside the gene matches: 5. The germline V gene has CDR1 LNHDA and CDR2 SQIVND (reference sequence). This CDR3 contains 13 residues. The CDR3 DNA sequence: TGTGCCAGTAGTACCCCGGGACAGGTAAAACTGTTTTTT. This gives the protein CASSTPGQVKLFF.

The gene calls are TRBV10-3 and TRBJ1-5; D perhaps matches TRBD1 (5 bases). CDR3 length: 15 amino acids. CDR1 is ENHRY, CDR2 SYGVKD, per germline. V lost 0 bases and J 6 bases, leaving 12 bases between the germline ends. The CDR3 protein is CAISESRGLLQPQHF. Written as DNA, the CDR3 is TGTGCCATCAGTGAGTCAAGGGGATTACTTCAGCCCCAGCATTTT.

This clone was detected only once. The rearrangement uses TRBV7-2 and TRBJ2-5; D perhaps matches TRBD1 (5 bases). V lost 3 bases and J lost 3, with 14 bases in between. This CDR3 spans 15 amino acids. Germline V gene lookup returns CDR1 SGHTA and CDR2 FQGNSA. CDR3 DNA: TGTGCCAGCAGCTTTGGGGCGCGAAGGAAAGAGACCCAGTACTTC. It specifies CASSFGARRKETQYF.

A remark on this clone: Relative to the germline gene, one junction end is altered; a read error may explain this. The chain recombines TRBV5-1 with TRBJ2-3, with TRBD2 matching over 8 bases. Germline loops: CDR1 SGHRS, CDR2 YFSETQ. The CDR3 totals 17 residues. The CDR3 loop is CASSLGKLTSGTDTQYF. CDR3 nucleotides: TGCGCCAGCAGTTTGGGGAAACTGACTAGCGGCACAGATACGCAGTATTTT.

The chain links TRBV4-3 to TRBJ2-1, with D possibly being TRBD2 (5 bases). Germline CDR1 and CDR2: LGHNA and YSLEER. The V end lost 8 bases, the J end lost 1 base, and 9 bases lay between the germline ends. CDR3 length: 13 residues. The DNA for the CDR3 is TGCGCCAGCGGCGGGCCTTCCTACAATGAGCAGTTCTTC. Amino acids: CASGGPSYNEQFF.

The chain has TRBV30 and TRBJ1-6, with D hard to call. V gave up 1 base and J gave up 10 bases, with 11 bases separating them. Germline V gene lookup returns CDR1 GTSNPN and CDR2 SVGIG (reference sequence). This CDR3 is 13 amino acids long. CDR3 region: CAWSARFESPLHF. In DNA, the CDR3 is TGTGCCTGGAGTGCACGTTTTGAGTCACCCCTCCACTTT.

The gene calls are TRBV2 and TRBJ1-2, with a tentative D call TRBD1 (5 bases). The V gene's germline CDR1 is SNHLY and CDR2 FYNNEI. V was pared by 7 bases and J by 8 bases, with 17 bases between. The CDR3 loop spans 13 amino acids. The CDR3 reads CASTPAGGYGYTF. In DNA form, the CDR3 reads TGTGCCAGCACTCCGGCGGGGGGGTACGGCTACACCTTC.

CDR3 protein: CASSYRARRGTEAFF. The CDR3 DNA sequence: TGTGCCAGCAGCTACCGCGCCCGGCGGGGCACTGAAGCTTTCTTT. J is TRBJ1-1 and V is TRBV7-2; D is unclear. Germline values: CDR1 SGHTA, CDR2 FQGNSA. V lost 4 bases to trimming and J lost 4 bases, with 16 bases between them. The CDR3 is 15 residues long. Supplemented by reference TRBV7-2 and TRBJ1-1, the full variable domain reads GAGVSQSPSNKVTEKGKDVELRCDPISGHTALYWYRQSLGQGLEFLIYFQGNSAPDKSGLPSDRFSAERTGGSVSTLTIQRTQQEDSAVYLCASSYRARRGTEAFFGQGTRLTVV.

The V call is TRBV24-1, the J call TRBJ2-1; the match to TRBD1 covers 9 bases. CDR1 is KGHDR, CDR2 SFDVKD, per germline. The CDR3 has 14 residues. The trim removed 9 bases at V and 6 bases at J, leaving 8 bases unmatched. In nucleotides, the CDR3 is TGTGCCACCTCCGGGACAGGGAGCGCCAATGAGCAGTTCTTC. Residues: CATSGTGSANEQFF.

This chain connects TRBV12-3 or TRBV12-4 to TRBJ1-2; D may be TRBD1 (6 bases). The ends were cut back, 2 bases at V and 6 bases at J, with 10 bases in the middle. The CDR3 spans 13 residues. The CDR3 DNA sequence: TGTGCCAGCAGTTTAAACAGGGTTGATGGCTACACCTTC. As protein: CASSLNRVDGYTF.

In its sample, this clone was seen once. V and J are TRBV4-3 and TRBJ1-4, with 7 positions matching TRBD1. Germline trimming cut 4 bases from V and 0 bases from J; bases unmatched to any gene: 11. The germline gives CDR1 LGHNA, CDR2 YSLEER. CDR3 size: 18 residues. CDR3 loop: CASSRDRATISTNEKLFF. DNA of the CDR3: TGCGCCAGCAGCCGTGACAGGGCCACTATTTCAACTAATGAAAAACTGTTTTTT.

This rearrangement joins TRBV3-1 (or the pseudogene TRBV3-2) to TRBJ1-5; maybe TRBD1 (6 bases). The CDR3 totals 12 residues. The V gene's germline CDR1 is LGHDT and CDR2 YNNKEL (reference sequence). V lost 3 bases, J lost 7 bases, and 7 bases lay in between. The CDR3 here is CASSQDSQPQHF. The DNA of the CDR3 is TGTGCCAGCAGCCAGGACAGCCAGCCCCAGCATTTT.

The rearrangement links TRBV9 to TRBJ1-2; D is unclear. This CDR3 is built from 12 residues. Germline CDR1 and CDR2: SGDLS and YYNGEE. V lost 7 bases and J lost 4, with 11 bases in between. CDR3 region: CASSRDTYGYTF. The CDR3 DNA reads TGTGCCAGCTCTCGGGATACCTATGGCTACACCTTC.

The V and J genes are TRBV6-4 and TRBJ2-3, with TRBD2 matching 11 bases. V lost 6 bases and J lost 3; bases outside the gene matches: 5. Germline V gene lookup returns CDR1 MRHNA and CDR2 SNTAGT. The CDR3 totals 15 residues. Written as DNA, the CDR3 is TGTGCCAGCAGCCGAACTAGCGGGAGTACAGATACGCAGTATTTT. Translation gives CASSRTSGSTDTQYF.

This clone is a singleton in its sample. CDR3 DNA: TGTGCCAGCAGCTTAAGTGAGTCCAACACTGAAGCTTTCTTT. This encodes CASSLSESNTEAFF. The genes are TRBV7-9 and TRBJ1-1, with no clear D. CDR1 and CDR2 from the germline V gene are SEHNR and FQNEAQ (reference sequence). V was clipped by 2 bases and J by 2 bases, with 9 bases between them. This CDR3 comprises 14 residues.

This clone was seen once. The chain employs TRBV11-2 and TRBJ2-6, with 8 bases matching TRBD1. The CDR3 length is 16 residues. The V segment lost 5 bases and the J segment 2 bases; nucleotides outside the gene matches: 5. Germline CDR1 reads SGHAT; CDR2 reads FQNNGV. This CDR3 reads CASSRDRGAGANVLTF. DNA for the CDR3: TGTGCCAGCAGCCGAGACAGGGGAGCTGGGGCCAACGTCCTGACTTTC. Full variable domain (missing parts from reference TRBV11-2 and TRBJ2-6): EAGVAQSPRYKIIEKRQSVAFWCNPISGHATLYWYQQILGQGPKLLIQFQNNGVVDDSQLPKDRFSAERLKGVDSTLKIQPAKLEDSAVYLCASSRDRGAGANVLTFGAGSRLTVL.

The gene calls are TRBV25-1 and TRBJ2-1, with 12 bases lining up with TRBD1. The trim removed 8 bases at V and 9 bases at J, leaving 8 bases unmatched. Germline values: CDR1 MGHDK, CDR2 SYGVNS. CDR3 length equals 14 residues. CDR3 bases: TGTGCCAGCGTCGGGACAGGGGGCATTGGTGAGCAGTTCTTC. The encoded protein is CASVGTGGIGEQFF. Supplemented by reference TRBV25-1 and TRBJ2-1, the full variable domain reads EADIYQTPRYLVIGTGKKITLECSQTMGHDKMYWYQQDPGMELHLIHYSYGVNSTEKGDLSSESTVSRIRTEHFPLTLESARPSHTSQYLCASVGTGGIGEQFFGPGTRLTVL.

This rearrangement joins TRBV6-2 or TRBV6-3 to TRBJ2-3, with 13 bases that match TRBD2. Germline V CDR1 and CDR2: MNHEY, SVGEGT. V shed 4 bases and J 4 bases; nucleotides not matched to a gene: 5. The length of the CDR3 is 16 residues. The DNA of the CDR3 is TGTGCCAGCAGTTGGCCGGGACTAGCGGGGTCAGATACGCAGTATTTT. Its protein is CASSWPGLAGSDTQYF.